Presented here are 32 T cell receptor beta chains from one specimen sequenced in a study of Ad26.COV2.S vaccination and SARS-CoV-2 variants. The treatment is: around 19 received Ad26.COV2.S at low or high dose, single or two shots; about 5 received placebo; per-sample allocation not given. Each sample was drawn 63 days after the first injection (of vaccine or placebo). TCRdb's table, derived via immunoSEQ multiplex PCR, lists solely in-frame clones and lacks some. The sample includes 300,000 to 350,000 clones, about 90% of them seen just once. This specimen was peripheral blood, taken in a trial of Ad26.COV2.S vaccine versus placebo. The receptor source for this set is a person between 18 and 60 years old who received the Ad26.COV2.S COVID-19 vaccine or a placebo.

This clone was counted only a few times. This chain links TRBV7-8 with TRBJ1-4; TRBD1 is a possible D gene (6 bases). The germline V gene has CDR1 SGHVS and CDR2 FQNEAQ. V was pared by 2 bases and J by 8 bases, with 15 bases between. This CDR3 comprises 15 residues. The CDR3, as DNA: TGTGCCAGCAGCTTACGGCCAGGGGATGGCGAAAAACTGTTTTTT. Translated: CASSLRPGDGEKLFF.

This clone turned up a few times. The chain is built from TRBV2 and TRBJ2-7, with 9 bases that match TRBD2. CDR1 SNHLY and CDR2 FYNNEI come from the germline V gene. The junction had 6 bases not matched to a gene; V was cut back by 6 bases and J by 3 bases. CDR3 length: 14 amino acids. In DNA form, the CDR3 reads TGTGCCAGCAGAGCTAGCGGGACTGACTACGAGCAGTACGTC. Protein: CASRASGTDYEQYV.

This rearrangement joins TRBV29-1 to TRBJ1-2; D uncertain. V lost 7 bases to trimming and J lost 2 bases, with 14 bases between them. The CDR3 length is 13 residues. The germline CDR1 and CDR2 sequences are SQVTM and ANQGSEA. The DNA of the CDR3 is TGCAGCGGAGGGCAGACGGGGAACTATGGCTACACCTTC. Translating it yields CSGGQTGNYGYTF.

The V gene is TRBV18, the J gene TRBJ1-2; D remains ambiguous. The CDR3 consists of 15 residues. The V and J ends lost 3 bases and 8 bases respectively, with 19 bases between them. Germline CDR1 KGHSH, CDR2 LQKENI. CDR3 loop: CASSPTGLRLGGYTF. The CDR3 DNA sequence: TGTGCCAGCTCACCTACGGGTTTACGGTTGGGGGGCTACACCTTC.

CDR3 bases: TGTGCCACCAGTGGCAGTGATAGCAATCAGCCCCAGCATTTT. Translation gives CATSGSDSNQPQHF. The chain recombines TRBV24-1 with TRBJ1-5; no clear D. The CDR3 has 14 amino acids. The V end lost 5 bases, the J end lost 0 bases, and 7 bases lay between the germline ends. Germline lookup yields CDR1 KGHDR and CDR2 SFDVKD.

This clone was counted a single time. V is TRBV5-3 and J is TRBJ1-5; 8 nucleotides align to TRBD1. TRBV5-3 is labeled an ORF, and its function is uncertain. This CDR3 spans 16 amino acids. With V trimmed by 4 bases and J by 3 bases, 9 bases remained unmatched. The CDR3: CARSAIDRGPNQPQHF. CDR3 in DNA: TGTGCCAGAAGCGCGATAGACAGGGGACCCAATCAGCCCCAGCATTTT.

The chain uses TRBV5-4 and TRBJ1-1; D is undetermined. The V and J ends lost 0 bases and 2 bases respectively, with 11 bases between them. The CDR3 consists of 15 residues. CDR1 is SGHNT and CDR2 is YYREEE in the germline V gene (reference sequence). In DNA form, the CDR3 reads TGTGCCAGCAGCTTGGGGGCAGACTTTAACACTGAAGCTTTCTTT. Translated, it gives CASSLGADFNTEAFF.

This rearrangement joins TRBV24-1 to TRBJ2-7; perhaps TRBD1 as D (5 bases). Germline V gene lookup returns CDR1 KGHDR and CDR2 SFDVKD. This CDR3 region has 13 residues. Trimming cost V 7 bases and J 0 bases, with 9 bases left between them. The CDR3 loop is CATRTASSYEQYF. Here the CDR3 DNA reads TGTGCCACCAGGACAGCGAGCTCCTACGAGCAGTACTTC.

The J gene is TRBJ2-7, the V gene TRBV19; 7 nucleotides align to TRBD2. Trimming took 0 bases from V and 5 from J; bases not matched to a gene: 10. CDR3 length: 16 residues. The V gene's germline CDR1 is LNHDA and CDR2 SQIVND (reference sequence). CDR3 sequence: CASSIDSRLAGNEQYF. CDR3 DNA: TGTGCCAGTAGTATAGATTCGAGACTAGCTGGCAACGAGCAGTACTTC.

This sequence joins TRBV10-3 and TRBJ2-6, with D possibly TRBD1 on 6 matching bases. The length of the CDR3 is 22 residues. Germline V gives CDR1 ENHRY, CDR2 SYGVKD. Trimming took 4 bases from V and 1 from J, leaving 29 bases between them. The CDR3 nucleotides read TGTGCCATCAGTGCAACTCAGGGGATACTTCCTCTACCCGGTTCTGGGGCCAACGTCCTGACTTTC. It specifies CAISATQGILPLPGSGANVLTF.

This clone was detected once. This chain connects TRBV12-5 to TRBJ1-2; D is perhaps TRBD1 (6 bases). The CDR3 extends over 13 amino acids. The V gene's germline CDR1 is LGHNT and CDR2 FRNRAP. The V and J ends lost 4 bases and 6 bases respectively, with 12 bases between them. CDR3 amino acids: CASGSWDINGYTF. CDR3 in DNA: TGTGCTAGTGGTTCCTGGGACATCAATGGCTACACCTTC.

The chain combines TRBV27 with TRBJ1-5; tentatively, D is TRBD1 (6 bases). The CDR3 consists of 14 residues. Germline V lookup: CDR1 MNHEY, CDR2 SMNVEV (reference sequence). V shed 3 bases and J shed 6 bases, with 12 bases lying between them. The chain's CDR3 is CASSLAGAVQPQHF. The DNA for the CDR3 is TGTGCCAGCAGTTTGGCGGGGGCAGTTCAGCCCCAGCATTTT.

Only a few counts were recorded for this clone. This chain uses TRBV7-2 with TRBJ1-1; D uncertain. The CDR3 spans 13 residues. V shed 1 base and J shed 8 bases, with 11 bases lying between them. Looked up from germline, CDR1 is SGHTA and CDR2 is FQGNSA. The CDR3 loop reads CASSLDGIREAFF. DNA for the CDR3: TGTGCCAGCAGCTTAGATGGTATAAGGGAAGCTTTCTTT.

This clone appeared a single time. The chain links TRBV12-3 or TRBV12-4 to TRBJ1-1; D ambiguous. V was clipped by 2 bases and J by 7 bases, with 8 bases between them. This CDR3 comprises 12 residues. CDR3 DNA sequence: TGTGCCAGCAGTTTACAGCTTTTTGAAGCTTTCTTT. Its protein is CASSLQLFEAFF.

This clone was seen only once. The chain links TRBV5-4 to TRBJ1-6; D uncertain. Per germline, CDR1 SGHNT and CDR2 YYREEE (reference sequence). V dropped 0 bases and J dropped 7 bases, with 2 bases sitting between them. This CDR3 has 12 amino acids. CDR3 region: CASSLVNSPLHF. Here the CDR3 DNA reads TGTGCCAGCAGCTTGGTAAATTCACCCCTCCACTTT.

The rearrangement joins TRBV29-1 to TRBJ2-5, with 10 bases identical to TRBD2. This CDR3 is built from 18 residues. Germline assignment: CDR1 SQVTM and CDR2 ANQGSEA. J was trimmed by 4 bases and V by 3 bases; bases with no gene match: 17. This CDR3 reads CSVEAWVAGGWRRETQYF. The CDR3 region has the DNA TGCAGCGTTGAGGCCTGGGTAGCGGGAGGTTGGAGGCGAGAGACCCAGTACTTC.

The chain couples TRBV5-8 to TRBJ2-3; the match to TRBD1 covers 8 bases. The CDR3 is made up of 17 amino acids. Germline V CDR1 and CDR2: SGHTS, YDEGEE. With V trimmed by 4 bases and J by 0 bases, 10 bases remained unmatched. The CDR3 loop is CASSRLQGAASTDTQYF. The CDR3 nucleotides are TGTGCCAGCAGCCGTCTCCAGGGGGCTGCTAGCACAGATACGCAGTATTTT.

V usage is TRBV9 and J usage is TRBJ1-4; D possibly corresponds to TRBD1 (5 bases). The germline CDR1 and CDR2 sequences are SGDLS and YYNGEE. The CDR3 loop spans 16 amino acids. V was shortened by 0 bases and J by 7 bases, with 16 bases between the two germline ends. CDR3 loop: CASSVALTGAREKLFF. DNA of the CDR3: TGTGCCAGCAGCGTAGCTCTCACCGGGGCGCGTGAAAAACTGTTTTTT.

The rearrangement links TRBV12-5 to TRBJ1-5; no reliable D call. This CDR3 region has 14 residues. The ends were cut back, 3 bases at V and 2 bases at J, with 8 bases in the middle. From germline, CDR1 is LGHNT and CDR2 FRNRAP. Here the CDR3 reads CASGFSGGNQPQHF. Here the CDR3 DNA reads TGTGCTAGTGGTTTCTCCGGGGGCAATCAGCCCCAGCATTTT.

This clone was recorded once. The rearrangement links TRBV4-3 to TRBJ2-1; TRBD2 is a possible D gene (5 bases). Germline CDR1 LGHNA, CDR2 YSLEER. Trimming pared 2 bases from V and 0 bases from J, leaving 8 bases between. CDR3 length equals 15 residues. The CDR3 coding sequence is TGCGCCAGCAGCCAAACTAGGAGCTCCTACAATGAGCAGTTCTTC. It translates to CASSQTRSSYNEQFF.

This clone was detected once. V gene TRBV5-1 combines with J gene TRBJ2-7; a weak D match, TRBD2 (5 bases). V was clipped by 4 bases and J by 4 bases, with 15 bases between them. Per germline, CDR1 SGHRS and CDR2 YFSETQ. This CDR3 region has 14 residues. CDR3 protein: CASSPGRGGYEQYV. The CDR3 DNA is TGCGCCAGCAGCCCAGGTAGAGGAGGATACGAGCAGTACGTC.

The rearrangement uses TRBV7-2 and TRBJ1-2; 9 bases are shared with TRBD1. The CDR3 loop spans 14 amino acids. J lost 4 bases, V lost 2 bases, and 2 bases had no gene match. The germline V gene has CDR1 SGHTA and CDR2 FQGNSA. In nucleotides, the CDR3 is TGTGCCAGCAGCTTAACAGGGGGCCCCTATGGCTACACCTTC. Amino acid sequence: CASSLTGGPYGYTF.

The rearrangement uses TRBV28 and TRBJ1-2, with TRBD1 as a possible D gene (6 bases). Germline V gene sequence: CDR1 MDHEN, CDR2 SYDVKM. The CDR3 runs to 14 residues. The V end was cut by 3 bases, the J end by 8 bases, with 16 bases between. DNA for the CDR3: TGTGCCAGCAGTTTTAGTGGGGGCATCAACGGCTACACCTTC. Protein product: CASSFSGGINGYTF.

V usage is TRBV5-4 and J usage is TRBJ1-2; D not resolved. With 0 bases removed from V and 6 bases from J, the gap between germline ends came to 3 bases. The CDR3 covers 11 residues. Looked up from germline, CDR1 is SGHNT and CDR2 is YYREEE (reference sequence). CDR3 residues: CASSLGNGYTF. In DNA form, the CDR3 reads TGTGCCAGCAGCTTGGGAAATGGCTACACCTTC.

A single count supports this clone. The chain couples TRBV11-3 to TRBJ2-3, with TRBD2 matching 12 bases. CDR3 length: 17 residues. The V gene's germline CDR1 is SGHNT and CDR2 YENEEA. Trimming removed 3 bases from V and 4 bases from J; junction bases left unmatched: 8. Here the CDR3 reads CASSFPLTSGRSDTQYF. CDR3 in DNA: TGTGCCAGCAGCTTTCCATTGACTAGCGGGAGATCAGATACGCAGTATTTT. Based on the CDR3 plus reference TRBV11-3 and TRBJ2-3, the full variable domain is EAGVVQSPRYKIIEKKQPVAFWCNPISGHNTLYWYLQNLGQGPELLIRYENEEAVDDSQLPKDRFSAERLKGVDSTLKIQPAELGDSAVYLCASSFPLTSGRSDTQYFGPGTRLTVL.

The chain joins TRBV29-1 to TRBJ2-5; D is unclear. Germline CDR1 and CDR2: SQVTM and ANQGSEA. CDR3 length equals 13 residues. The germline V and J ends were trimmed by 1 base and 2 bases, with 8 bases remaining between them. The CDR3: CSVEGVFQETQYF. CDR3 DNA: TGCAGCGTTGAAGGGGTATTTCAAGAGACCCAGTACTTC.

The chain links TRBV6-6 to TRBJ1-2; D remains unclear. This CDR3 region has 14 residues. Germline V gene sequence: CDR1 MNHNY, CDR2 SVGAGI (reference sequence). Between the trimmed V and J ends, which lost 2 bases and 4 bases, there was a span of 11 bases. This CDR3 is CASSYEGPLYGYTF. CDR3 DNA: TGTGCCAGCAGTTACGAGGGCCCGCTCTATGGCTACACCTTC.

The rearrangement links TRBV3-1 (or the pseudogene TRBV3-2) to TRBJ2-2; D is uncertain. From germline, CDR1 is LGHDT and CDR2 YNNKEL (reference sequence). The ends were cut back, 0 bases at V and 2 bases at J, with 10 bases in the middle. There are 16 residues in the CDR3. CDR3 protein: CASSQDLTINTGELFF. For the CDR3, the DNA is TGTGCCAGCAGCCAAGATCTGACGATCAACACCGGGGAGCTGTTTTTT.

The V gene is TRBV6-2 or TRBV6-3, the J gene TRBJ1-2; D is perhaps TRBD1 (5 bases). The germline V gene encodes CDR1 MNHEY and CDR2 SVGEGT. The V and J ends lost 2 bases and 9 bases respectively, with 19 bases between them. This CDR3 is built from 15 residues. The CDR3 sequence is CASSYSLAGQVRYTF. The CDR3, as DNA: TGTGCCAGCAGTTACAGTCTAGCGGGGCAGGTCCGCTACACCTTC.

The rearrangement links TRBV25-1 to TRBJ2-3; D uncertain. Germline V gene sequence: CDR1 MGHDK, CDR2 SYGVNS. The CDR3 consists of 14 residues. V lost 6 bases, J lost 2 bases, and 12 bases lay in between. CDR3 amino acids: CASRDGEYTDTQYF. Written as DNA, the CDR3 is TGTGCCAGCAGAGATGGCGAGTACACAGATACGCAGTATTTT.

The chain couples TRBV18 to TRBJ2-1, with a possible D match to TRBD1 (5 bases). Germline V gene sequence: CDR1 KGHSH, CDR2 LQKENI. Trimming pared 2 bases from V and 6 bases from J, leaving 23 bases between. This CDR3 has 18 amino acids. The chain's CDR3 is CASSPILILGAPRNEQFF. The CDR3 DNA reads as TGTGCCAGCTCACCAATACTTATCCTAGGGGCCCCTCGCAATGAGCAGTTCTTC.

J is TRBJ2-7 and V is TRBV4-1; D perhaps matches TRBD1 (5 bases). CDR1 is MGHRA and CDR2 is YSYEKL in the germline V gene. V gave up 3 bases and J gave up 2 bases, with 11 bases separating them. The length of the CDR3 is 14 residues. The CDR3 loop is CASSQDIFTYEQYF. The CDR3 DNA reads TGCGCCAGCAGCCAGGACATCTTCACCTACGAGCAGTACTTC.